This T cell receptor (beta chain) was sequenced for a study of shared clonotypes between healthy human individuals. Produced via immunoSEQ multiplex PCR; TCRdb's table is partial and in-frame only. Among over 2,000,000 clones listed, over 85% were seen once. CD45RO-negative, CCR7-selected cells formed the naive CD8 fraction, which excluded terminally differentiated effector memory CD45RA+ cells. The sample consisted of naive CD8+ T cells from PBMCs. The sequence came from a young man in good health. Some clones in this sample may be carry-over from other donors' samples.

CDR3 in DNA: TGTGCCAGCAGTCGAGTAAGCACAGATACGCAGTATTTT. This encodes CASSRVSTDTQYF. The V gene is TRBV27, the J gene TRBJ2-3, with D hard to call. The CDR3 runs 13 residues. Trimming took off 5 bases at V and 0 bases at J, with 6 bases between the two ends. CDR1 MNHEY and CDR2 SMNVEV come from the germline V gene (reference sequence).